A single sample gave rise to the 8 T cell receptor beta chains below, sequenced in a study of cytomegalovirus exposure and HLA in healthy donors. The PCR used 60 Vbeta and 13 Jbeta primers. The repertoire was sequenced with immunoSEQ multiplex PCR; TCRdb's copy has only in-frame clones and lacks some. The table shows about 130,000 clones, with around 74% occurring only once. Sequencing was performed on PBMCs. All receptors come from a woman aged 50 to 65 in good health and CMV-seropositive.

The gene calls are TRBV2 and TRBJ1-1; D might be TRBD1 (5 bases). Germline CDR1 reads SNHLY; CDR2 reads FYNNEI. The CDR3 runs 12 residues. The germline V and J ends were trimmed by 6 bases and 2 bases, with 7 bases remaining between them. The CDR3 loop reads CASRGLNTEAFF. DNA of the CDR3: TGTGCCAGCAGGGGACTTAACACTGAAGCTTTCTTT.

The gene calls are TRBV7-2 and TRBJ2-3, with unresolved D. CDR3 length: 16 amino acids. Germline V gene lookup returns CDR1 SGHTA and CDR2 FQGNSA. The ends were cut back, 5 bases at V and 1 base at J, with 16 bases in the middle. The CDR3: CASSLPVQPGTDTQYF. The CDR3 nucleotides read TGTGCCAGCAGCCTACCTGTGCAACCGGGCACAGATACGCAGTATTTT.

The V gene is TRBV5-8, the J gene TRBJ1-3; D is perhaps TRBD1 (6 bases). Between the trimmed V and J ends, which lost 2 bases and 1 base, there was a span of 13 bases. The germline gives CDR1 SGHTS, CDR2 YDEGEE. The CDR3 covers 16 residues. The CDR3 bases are TGTGCCAGCAGCTTCCAATGGGGGCCATCTGGAAACACCATATATTTT. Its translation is CASSFQWGPSGNTIYF.

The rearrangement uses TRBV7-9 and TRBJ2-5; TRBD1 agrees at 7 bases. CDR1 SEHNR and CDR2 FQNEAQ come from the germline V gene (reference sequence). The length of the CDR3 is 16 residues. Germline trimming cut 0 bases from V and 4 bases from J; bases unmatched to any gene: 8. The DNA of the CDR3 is TGTGCCAGCAGCTTAGCGCGGCCACAGGGGAGAGAGACCCAGTACTTC. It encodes CASSLARPQGRETQYF.

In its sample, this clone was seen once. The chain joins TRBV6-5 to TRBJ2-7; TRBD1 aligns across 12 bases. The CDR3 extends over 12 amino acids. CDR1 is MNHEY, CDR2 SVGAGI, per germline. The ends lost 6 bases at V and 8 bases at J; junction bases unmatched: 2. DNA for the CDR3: TGTGCCAGCAGCCGGGACAGGGGGCAGCAGTACTTC. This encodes CASSRDRGQQYF.

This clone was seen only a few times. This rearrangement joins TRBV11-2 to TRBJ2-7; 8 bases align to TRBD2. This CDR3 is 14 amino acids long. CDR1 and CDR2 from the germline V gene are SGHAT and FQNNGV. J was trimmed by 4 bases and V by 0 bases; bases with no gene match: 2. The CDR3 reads CASSLDRGGYEQYF. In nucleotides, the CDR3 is TGTGCCAGCAGCTTAGATCGCGGGGGGTACGAGCAGTACTTC.

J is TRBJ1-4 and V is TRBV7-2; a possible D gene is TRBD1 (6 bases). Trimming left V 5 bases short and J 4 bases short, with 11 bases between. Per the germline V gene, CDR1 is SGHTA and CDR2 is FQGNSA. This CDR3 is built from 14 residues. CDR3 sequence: CASSLTGFNEKLFF. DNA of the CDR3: TGTGCCAGCAGCCTAACAGGGTTTAATGAAAAACTGTTTTTT.

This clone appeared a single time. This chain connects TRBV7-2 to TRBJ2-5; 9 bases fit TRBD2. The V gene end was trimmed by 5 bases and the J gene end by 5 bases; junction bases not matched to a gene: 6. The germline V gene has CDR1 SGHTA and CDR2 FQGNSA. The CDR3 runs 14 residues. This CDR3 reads CASSPGLARETQYF. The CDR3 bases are TGTGCCAGCAGCCCGGGACTAGCTCGGGAGACCCAGTACTTC.